What follows is one T cell receptor beta chain and its context. These data belong to a study of T cell changes during pregnancy in multiple sclerosis. TCRdb keeps only in-frame clones here, not all; method: immunoSEQ multiplex PCR. Of over 85,000 clones listed, roughly nine tenths are singletons. Per germline, CDR1 LGHNA and CDR2 YSLEER. The CDR3 runs to 14 residues. Trimming shortened V by 0 bases and J by 8 bases, and 11 bases separated the two germline ends. This sequence was found in a female donor in good health, enrolled as a control in a pregnancy study. V and J are TRBV4-3 and TRBJ1-5; no firm D call. The specimen was peripheral blood, collected after pregnancy. The CDR3 here is CASSQEGGNKPQHF. As DNA, the CDR3 is TGCGCCAGCAGCCAAGAGGGAGGGAATAAGCCCCAGCATTTT.